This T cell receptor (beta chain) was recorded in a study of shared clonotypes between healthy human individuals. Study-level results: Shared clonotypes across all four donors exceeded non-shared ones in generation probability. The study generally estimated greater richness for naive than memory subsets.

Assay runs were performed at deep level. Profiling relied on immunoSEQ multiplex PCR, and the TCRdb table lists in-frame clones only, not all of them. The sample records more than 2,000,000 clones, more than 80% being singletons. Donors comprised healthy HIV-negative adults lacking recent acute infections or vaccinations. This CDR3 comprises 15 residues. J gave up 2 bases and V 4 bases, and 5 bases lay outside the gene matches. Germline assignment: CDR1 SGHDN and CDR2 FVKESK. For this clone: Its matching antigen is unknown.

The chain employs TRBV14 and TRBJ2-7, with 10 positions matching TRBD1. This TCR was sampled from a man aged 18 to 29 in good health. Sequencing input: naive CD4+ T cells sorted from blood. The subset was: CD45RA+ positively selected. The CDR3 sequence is CASSRRDRGPYEQYF. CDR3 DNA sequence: TGTGCCAGCAGCCGCAGGGACAGGGGACCCTACGAGCAGTACTTC.